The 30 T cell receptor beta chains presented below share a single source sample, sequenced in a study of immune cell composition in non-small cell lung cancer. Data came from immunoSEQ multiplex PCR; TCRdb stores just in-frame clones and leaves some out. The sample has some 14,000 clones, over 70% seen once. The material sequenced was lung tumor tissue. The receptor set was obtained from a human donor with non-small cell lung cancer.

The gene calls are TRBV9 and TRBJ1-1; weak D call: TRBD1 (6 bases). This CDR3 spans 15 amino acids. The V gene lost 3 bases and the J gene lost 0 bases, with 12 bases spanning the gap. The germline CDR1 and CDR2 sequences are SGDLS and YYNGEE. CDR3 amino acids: CASSAGGAMNTEAFF. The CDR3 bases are TGTGCCAGCAGCGCGGGGGGGGCCATGAACACTGAAGCTTTCTTT.

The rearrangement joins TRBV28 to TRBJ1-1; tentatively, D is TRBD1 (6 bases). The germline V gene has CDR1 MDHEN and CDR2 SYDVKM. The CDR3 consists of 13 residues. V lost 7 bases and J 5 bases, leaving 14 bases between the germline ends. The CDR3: CASKGGLSTEAFF. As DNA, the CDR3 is TGTGCCAGCAAGGGGGGGTTGAGTACTGAAGCTTTCTTT.

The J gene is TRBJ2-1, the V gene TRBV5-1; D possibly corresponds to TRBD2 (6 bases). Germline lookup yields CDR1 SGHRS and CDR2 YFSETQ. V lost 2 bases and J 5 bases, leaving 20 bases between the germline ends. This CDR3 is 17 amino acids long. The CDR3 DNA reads TGCGCCAGCAGCTTCATTTCGGAGGGACTCCATCACAATGAGCAGTTCTTC. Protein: CASSFISEGLHHNEQFF. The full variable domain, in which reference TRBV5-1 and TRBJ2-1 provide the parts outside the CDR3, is KAGVTQTPRYLIKTRGQQVTLSCSPISGHRSVSWYQQTPGQGLQFLFEYFSETQRNKGNFPGRFSGRQFSNSRSEMNVSTLELGDSALYLCASSFISEGLHHNEQFFGPGTRLTVL.

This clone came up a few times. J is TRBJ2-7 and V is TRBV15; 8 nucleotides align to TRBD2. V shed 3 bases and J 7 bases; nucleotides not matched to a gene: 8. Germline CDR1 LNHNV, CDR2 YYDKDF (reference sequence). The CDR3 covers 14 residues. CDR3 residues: CATSRSSGGREQYF. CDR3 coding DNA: TGTGCCACCAGCAGGTCGTCGGGAGGGCGGGAGCAGTACTTC.

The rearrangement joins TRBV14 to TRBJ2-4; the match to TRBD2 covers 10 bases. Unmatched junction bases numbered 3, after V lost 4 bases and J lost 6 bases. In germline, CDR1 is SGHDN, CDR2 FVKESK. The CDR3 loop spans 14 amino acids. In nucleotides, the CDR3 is TGTGCCAGCAGCCTAGCGGGAGGCAGAAACATTCAGTACTTC. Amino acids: CASSLAGGRNIQYF.

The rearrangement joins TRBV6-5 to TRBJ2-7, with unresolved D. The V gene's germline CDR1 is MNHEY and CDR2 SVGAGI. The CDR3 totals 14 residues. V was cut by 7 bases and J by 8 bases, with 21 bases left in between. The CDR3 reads CASTPGSSTLKQYF. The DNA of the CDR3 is TGTGCCAGCACCCCTGGATCCTCTACGTTAAAGCAGTACTTC.

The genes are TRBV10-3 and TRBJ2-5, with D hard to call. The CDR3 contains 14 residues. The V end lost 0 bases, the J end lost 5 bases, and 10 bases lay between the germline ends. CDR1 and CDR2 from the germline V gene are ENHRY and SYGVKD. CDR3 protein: CAISESGSEETQYF. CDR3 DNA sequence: TGTGCCATCAGTGAGTCGGGCAGCGAGGAGACCCAGTACTTC.

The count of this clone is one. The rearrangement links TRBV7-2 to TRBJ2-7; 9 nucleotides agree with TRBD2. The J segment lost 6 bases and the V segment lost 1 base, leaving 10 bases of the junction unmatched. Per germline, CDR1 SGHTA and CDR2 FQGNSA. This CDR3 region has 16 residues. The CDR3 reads CASSLDSSGSMGEQYF. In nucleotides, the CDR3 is TGTGCCAGCAGCTTAGATAGTAGCGGGAGTATGGGCGAGCAGTACTTC.

The DNA for the CDR3 is TGTGCCATCAGTGACCCGACCAACAGGGGCGAGGGGAGCTACACCTTC. Encoded protein: CAISDPTNRGEGSYTF. V and J are TRBV10-3 and TRBJ1-2, with TRBD1 matching 7 bases. Trimming at V came to 3 bases and at J to 9 bases, leaving 16 bases not matched to a gene. Germline values: CDR1 ENHRY, CDR2 SYGVKD. The CDR3 extends over 16 amino acids.

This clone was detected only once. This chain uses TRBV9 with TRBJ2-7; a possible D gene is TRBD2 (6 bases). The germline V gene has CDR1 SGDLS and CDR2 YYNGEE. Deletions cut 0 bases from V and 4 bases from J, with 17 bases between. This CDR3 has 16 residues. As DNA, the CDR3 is TGTGCCAGCAGCGTAGGTCTGGGCGGGAAAGCTTACGAGCAGTACTTC. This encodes CASSVGLGGKAYEQYF.

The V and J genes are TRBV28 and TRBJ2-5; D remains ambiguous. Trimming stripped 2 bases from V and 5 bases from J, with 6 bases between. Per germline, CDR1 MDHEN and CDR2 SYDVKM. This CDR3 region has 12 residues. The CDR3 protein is CASSLVGETQYF. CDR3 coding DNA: TGTGCCAGCAGTTTAGTTGGGGAGACCCAGTACTTC.

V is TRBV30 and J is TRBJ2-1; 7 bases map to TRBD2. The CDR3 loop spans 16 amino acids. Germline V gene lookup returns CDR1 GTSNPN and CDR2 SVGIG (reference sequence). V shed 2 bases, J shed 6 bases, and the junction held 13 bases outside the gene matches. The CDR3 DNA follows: TGTGCCTGGAGTAACGCGGGAGTCTCCCAAAGCAATGAGCAGTTCTTC. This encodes CAWSNAGVSQSNEQFF.

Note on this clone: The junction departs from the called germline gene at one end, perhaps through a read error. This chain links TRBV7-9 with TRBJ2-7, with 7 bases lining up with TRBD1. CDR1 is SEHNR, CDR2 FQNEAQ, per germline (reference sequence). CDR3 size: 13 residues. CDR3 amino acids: CASSEDRYYEQYF. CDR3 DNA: TGCGCCAGCAGCGAGGACAGGTACTACGAGCAGTACTTC.

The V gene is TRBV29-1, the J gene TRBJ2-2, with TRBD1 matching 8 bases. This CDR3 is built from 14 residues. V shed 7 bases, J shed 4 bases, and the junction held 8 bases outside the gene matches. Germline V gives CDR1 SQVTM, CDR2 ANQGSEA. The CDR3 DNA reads TGCAGCGCCGAGCGACAGGGGCCCACCGGGGAGCTGTTTTTT. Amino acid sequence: CSAERQGPTGELFF.

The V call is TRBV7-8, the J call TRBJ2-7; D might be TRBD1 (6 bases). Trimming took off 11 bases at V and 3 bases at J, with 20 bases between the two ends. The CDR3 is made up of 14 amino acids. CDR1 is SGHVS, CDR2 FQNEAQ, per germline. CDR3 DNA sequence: TGTGCCTCCTCGTTGATGCAGGGGAACTACGAGCAGTACTTC. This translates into CASSLMQGNYEQYF.

The DNA of the CDR3 is TGTGCCAGCAGTATCCGGACGGCGCTGTTTTTT. Translating gives CASSIRTALFF. This chain uses TRBV28 with TRBJ2-2; D not certain. The CDR3 extends over 11 amino acids. V was cut by 5 bases and J by 13 bases, with 11 bases left in between. Germline values: CDR1 MDHEN, CDR2 SYDVKM.

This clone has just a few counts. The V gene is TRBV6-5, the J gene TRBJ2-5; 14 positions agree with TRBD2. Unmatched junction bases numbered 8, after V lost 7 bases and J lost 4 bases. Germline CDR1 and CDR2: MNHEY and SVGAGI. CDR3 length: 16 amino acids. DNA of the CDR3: TGTGCCAGCATTTATTACGGACTAGCGGGAGGAGAGACCCAGTACTTC. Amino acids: CASIYYGLAGGETQYF.

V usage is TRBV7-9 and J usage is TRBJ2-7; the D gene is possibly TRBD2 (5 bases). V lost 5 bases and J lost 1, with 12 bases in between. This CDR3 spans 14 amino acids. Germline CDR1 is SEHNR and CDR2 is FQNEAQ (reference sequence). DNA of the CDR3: TGTGCCAGCAGCAACGGACTGGAGTCCTACGAGCAGTACTTC. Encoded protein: CASSNGLESYEQYF.

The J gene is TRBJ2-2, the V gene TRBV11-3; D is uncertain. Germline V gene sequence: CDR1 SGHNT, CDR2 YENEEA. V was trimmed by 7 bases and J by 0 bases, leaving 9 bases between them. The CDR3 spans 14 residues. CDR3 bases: TGTGCCAGCACGGTGGCAGCGAACACCGGGGAGCTGTTTTTT. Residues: CASTVAANTGELFF. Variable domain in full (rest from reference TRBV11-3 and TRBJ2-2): EAGVVQSPRYKIIEKKQPVAFWCNPISGHNTLYWYLQNLGQGPELLIRYENEEAVDDSQLPKDRFSAERLKGVDSTLKIQPAELGDSAVYLCASTVAANTGELFFGEGSRLTVL.

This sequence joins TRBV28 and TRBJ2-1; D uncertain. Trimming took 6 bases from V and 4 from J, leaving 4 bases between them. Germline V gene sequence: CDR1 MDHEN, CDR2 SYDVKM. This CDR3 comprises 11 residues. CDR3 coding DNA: TGTGCCAGCAGATATTACAATGAGCAGTTCTTC. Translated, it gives CASRYYNEQFF.

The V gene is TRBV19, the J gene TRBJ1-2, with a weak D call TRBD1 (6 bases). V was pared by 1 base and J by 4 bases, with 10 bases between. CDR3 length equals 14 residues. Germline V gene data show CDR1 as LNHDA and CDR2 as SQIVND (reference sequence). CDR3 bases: TGTGCCAGTAGTATAGTGGACAGTAGCTATGGCTACACCTTC. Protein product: CASSIVDSSYGYTF.

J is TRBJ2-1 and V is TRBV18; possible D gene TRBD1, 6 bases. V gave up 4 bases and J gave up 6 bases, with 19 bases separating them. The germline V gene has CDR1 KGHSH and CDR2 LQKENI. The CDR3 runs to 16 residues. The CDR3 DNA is TGTGCCAGCTCACAGAGTGCCGGACAGAAGACCAATGAGCAGTTCTTC. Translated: CASSQSAGQKTNEQFF.

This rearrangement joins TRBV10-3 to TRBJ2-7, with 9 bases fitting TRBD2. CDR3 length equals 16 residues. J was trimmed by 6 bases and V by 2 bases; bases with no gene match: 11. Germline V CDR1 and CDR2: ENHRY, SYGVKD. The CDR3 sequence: CAISEPRGGGALEQYF. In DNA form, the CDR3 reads TGTGCCATCAGTGAGCCCCGAGGCGGGGGGGCCCTCGAGCAGTACTTC.

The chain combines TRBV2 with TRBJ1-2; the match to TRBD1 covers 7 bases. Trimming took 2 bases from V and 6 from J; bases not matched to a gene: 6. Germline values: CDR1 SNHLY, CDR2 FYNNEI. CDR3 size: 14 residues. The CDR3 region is CASSEIGGDDGYTF. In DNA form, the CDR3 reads TGTGCCAGCAGTGAAATAGGGGGCGACGATGGCTACACCTTC. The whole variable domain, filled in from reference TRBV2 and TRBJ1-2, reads EPEVTQTPSHQVTQMGQEVILRCVPISNHLYFYWYRQILGQKVEFLVSFYNNEISEKSEIFDDQFSVERPDGSNFTLKIRSTKLEDSAMYFCASSEIGGDDGYTFGSGTRLTVV.

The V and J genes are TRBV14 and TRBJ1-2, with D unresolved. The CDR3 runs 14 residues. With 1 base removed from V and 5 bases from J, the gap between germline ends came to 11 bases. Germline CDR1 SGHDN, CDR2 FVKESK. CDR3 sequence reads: CASSQVHAGYGYTF. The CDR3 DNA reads TGTGCCAGCAGCCAAGTCCATGCGGGGTATGGCTACACCTTC. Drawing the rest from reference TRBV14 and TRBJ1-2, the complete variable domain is EAGVTQFPSHSVIEKGQTVTLRCDPISGHDNLYWYRRVMGKEIKFLLHFVKESKQDESGMPNNRFLAERTGGTYSTLKVQPAELEDSGVYFCASSQVHAGYGYTFGSGTRLTVV.

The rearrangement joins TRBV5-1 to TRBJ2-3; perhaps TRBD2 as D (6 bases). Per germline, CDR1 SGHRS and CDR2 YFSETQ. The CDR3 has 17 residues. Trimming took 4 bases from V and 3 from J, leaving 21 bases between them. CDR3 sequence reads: CASSRAQVGGGTDTQYF. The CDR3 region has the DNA TGCGCCAGCAGCCGGGCGCAAGTGGGAGGCGGGACAGATACGCAGTATTTT.

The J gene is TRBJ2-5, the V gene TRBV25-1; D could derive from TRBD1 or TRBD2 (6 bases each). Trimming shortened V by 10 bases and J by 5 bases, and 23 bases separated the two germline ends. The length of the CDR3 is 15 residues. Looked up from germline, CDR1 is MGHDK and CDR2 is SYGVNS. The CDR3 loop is CATRGSGGHDETQYF. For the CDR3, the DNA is TGTGCCACCCGAGGATCTGGGGGGCACGACGAGACCCAGTACTTC.

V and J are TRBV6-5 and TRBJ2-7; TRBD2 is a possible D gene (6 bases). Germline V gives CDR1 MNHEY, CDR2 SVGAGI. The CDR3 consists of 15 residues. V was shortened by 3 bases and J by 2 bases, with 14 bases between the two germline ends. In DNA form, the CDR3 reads TGTGCCAGCAGTTATCCGGGGACGGGGGCCTACGAGCAGTACTTC. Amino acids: CASSYPGTGAYEQYF.

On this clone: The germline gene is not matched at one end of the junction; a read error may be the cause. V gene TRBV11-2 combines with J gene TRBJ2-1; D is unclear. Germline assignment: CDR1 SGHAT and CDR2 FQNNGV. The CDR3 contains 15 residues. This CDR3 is CASSPELSGFGEQFF. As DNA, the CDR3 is TGCGCCAGCAGCCCCGAGCTCTCAGGCTTTGGTGAGCAGTTCTTC.

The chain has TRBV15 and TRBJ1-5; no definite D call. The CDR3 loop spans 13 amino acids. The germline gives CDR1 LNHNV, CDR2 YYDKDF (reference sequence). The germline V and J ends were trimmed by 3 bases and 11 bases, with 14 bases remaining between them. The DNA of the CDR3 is TGTGCCACCAGCAGGGAGGACGTCTATACCCAGCATTTT. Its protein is CATSREDVYTQHF.